The 16 T cell receptor beta chains reported below all come from one sample, sequenced in a study of long-term antiretroviral therapy in people with HIV. Runs used v3.0 of the immunoSEQ assay and were done at survey level. TCRdb's table, derived via immunoSEQ multiplex PCR, lists solely in-frame clones and lacks some. Altogether some 6,000 clones are present, roughly 80% being singletons, with the ten largest covering around 15%. Sequenced here: unsorted PBMCs, sampled 0.5 years before starting antiretroviral therapy. All receptors derive from a man between 40 and 49 years old with HIV.

V is TRBV9 and J is TRBJ1-2; 7 bases fit TRBD1. The CDR3 loop spans 14 amino acids. J gave up 7 bases and V 4 bases, and 10 bases lay outside the gene matches. The germline V gene has CDR1 SGDLS and CDR2 YYNGEE. CDR3 in DNA: TGTGCCAGCAGCAAGCAGGGGGGGGCGTTTGGCTACACCTTC. Amino acid sequence: CASSKQGGAFGYTF.

The chain combines TRBV20-1 with TRBJ1-1, with D perhaps matching TRBD1 (5 bases). The CDR3 spans 11 residues. Trimming stripped 0 bases from V and 11 bases from J, with 10 bases between. Germline values: CDR1 DFQATT, CDR2 SNEGSKA (reference sequence). The CDR3 here is CSARDGGDAFF. Written as DNA, the CDR3 is TGCAGTGCTAGAGATGGCGGGGACGCTTTCTTT.

CDR3 nucleotide sequence: TGTGCCAGCACCCGGGACTCATCCTACAATGAGCAGTTCTTC. Its protein product is CASTRDSSYNEQFF. The chain couples TRBV25-1 to TRBJ2-1; perhaps TRBD2 as D (6 bases). Germline CDR1 and CDR2: MGHDK and SYGVNS. This CDR3 region has 14 residues. Trimming took 7 bases from V and 1 from J, leaving 11 bases between them.

The CDR3 loop reads CASSFRWTAWTRDRVSGNTIYF. In DNA, the CDR3 is TGTGCCAGCAGTTTCCGGTGGACAGCGTGGACACGGGACAGAGTCTCTGGAAACACCATATATTTT. V usage is TRBV28 and J usage is TRBJ1-3; 7 bases fit TRBD1. This CDR3 has 22 amino acids. Trimming cost V 3 bases and J 0 bases; bases outside gene matches: 23. Looked up from germline, CDR1 is MDHEN and CDR2 is SYDVKM.

V and J are TRBV4-2 and TRBJ2-7; no clear D. V lost 0 bases and J 3 bases, leaving 6 bases between the germline ends. The germline CDR1 and CDR2 sequences are LGHNA and YNFKEQ. The CDR3 length is 13 residues. The CDR3 sequence: CASSQDNSYEQYF. The CDR3 nucleotides are TGTGCCAGCAGCCAAGATAACAGCTACGAGCAGTACTTC.

J is TRBJ1-2 and V is TRBV18; D is undetermined. CDR3 length: 14 residues. The germline V gene has CDR1 KGHSH and CDR2 LQKENI. V was shortened by 2 bases and J by 5 bases, with 12 bases between the two germline ends. The CDR3 sequence is CASSPISREYGYTF. The CDR3 nucleotides are TGTGCCAGCTCACCAATATCTAGGGAGTATGGCTACACCTTC.

The chain combines TRBV4-3 with TRBJ2-7, with 9 bases lining up with TRBD1. J lost 2 bases, V lost 6 bases, and 5 bases had no gene match. Germline values: CDR1 LGHNA, CDR2 YSLEER. The CDR3 is 14 amino acids. The CDR3 DNA sequence: TGCGCCAGCAGGCCGGGACAGGGACCCTACGAGCAGTACTTC. Translation gives CASRPGQGPYEQYF.

The count of this clone is one. The chain joins TRBV7-2 to TRBJ1-1, with TRBD1 matching over 7 bases. Trimming at V came to 5 bases and at J to 4 bases, leaving 10 bases not matched to a gene. Germline V gives CDR1 SGHTA, CDR2 FQGNSA. The CDR3 runs to 15 residues. The DNA for the CDR3 is TGTGCCAGCAGCAGACTCGGGACAGTTGGCACTGAAGCTTTCTTT. Its protein product is CASSRLGTVGTEAFF.

This clone came up a few times. This chain links TRBV10-1 with TRBJ1-3, with 7 nucleotides matching TRBD1. Looked up from germline, CDR1 is WNHNN and CDR2 is SYGVQD (reference sequence). Trimming at V came to 6 bases and at J to 0 bases, leaving 2 bases not matched to a gene. This CDR3 is 14 amino acids long. The CDR3 region is CASSGTDSGNTIYF. In DNA, the CDR3 is TGCGCCAGCAGCGGGACAGACTCTGGAAACACCATATATTTT.

In its sample, this clone was seen once. The rearrangement joins TRBV4-3 to TRBJ2-7; no clear D. Germline V gene data show CDR1 as LGHNA and CDR2 as YSLEER. The length of the CDR3 is 15 residues. Trimming took 0 bases from V and 0 from J, leaving 9 bases between them. The CDR3 nucleotides are TGCGCCAGCAGCCAAGACGCCAGGAGCTCCTACGAGCAGTACTTC. This gives the protein CASSQDARSSYEQYF.

The chain combines TRBV27 with TRBJ2-7, with 11 positions matching TRBD2. Germline CDR1 reads MNHEY; CDR2 reads SMNVEV (reference sequence). V gave up 10 bases and J gave up 2 bases; unmatched junction bases: 7. This CDR3 comprises 14 residues. As DNA, the CDR3 is TGTGCCACCCGGACTAGCGGGCCGACCTACGAGCAGTACTTC. This encodes CATRTSGPTYEQYF.

The genes are TRBV19 and TRBJ2-7; 7 bases are a match to TRBD1. J lost 0 bases, V lost 4 bases, and 0 bases had no gene match. Looked up from germline, CDR1 is LNHDA and CDR2 is SQIVND (reference sequence). This CDR3 region has 13 residues. CDR3 protein: CASSRDSSYEQYF. The CDR3 bases are TGTGCCAGTAGTAGGGACAGCTCCTACGAGCAGTACTTC. The whole variable domain, remainder taken from reference TRBV19 and TRBJ2-7, is DGGITQSPKYLFRKEGQNVTLSCEQNLNHDAMYWYRQDPGQGLRLIYYSQIVNDFQKGDIAEGYSVSREKKESFPLTVTSAQKNPTAFYLCASSRDSSYEQYFGPGTRLTVT.

The chain uses TRBV11-2 and TRBJ2-7; 7 bases are a match to TRBD2. The germline V gene has CDR1 SGHAT and CDR2 FQNNGV. Losses at the gene ends were 5 bases for V and 7 bases for J; bases not matched to a gene: 5. The CDR3 consists of 12 residues. CDR3: CASSRLAGEQYF. CDR3 nucleotides: TGTGCCAGCAGCAGACTAGCTGGAGAGCAGTACTTC.

About this clone itself: The same CDR3 also results from other DNA sequences found in this sample. The chain carries TRBV20-1 and TRBJ1-1; D not resolved. CDR3 length equals 11 residues. CDR1 and CDR2 from the germline V gene are DFQATT and SNEGSKA (reference sequence). V gave up 6 bases and J gave up 1 base, with 6 bases separating them. This CDR3 is CSAGSNTEAFF. CDR3 nucleotide sequence: TGCAGTGCGGGGTCGAACACTGAAGCTTTCTTT.

The chain links TRBV19 to TRBJ1-1, with 9 bases aligning to TRBD1. Trimming cost V 1 base and J 10 bases; bases outside gene matches: 7. The CDR3 contains 14 residues. CDR1 and CDR2 from the germline V gene are LNHDA and SQIVND (reference sequence). Written as DNA, the CDR3 is TGTGCCAGTAGTATAGGACCGGGACAGGGAAGAGCTTTCTTT. Encoded protein: CASSIGPGQGRAFF.

This clone is medium-sized by share. The chain couples TRBV6-5 to TRBJ2-7; D might be TRBD1 (6 bases). V lost 1 base and J 4 bases, leaving 14 bases between the germline ends. CDR1 is MNHEY, CDR2 SVGAGI, per germline. This CDR3 spans 15 amino acids. CDR3 in amino acids: CASSYFGDTVYEQYF. The CDR3 region has the DNA TGTGCCAGCAGTTACTTTGGGGACACCGTTTACGAGCAGTACTTC.